The 27 T cell receptor beta chains given below trace back to one sample, sequenced in a study of blood T cell repertoires in COVID-19. Sequencing was performed with immunoSEQ multiplex PCR; in TCRdb, only in-frame clones are kept and a portion is missing. Of 250,000 to 350,000 clones listed, about 92% are singletons. The sample taken for sequencing was PBMCs or T cells enriched from blood (not recorded which). These receptors came from a man aged 60 to 69 who had recovered from COVID-19.

V and J are TRBV9 and TRBJ1-4, with D hard to call. The CDR3 has 13 amino acids. V dropped 2 bases and J dropped 6 bases, with 8 bases sitting between them. Germline lookup yields CDR1 SGDLS and CDR2 YYNGEE. The CDR3 coding sequence is TGTGCCAGCAGCGTTGAGGAGGATGAAAAACTGTTTTTT. Translated, it gives CASSVEEDEKLFF.

The chain employs TRBV7-9 and TRBJ1-4; the D is unclear. Germline values: CDR1 SEHNR, CDR2 FQNEAQ (reference sequence). V lost 4 bases and J 5 bases, leaving 5 bases between the germline ends. The CDR3 is 12 amino acids. CDR3 sequence reads: CASSYINEKLFF. CDR3 coding DNA: TGTGCCAGCAGCTATATCAATGAAAAACTGTTTTTT.

This sequence joins TRBV7-8 and TRBJ1-2; perhaps TRBD1 as D (5 bases). Germline CDR1 SGHVS, CDR2 FQNEAQ. Trimming took off 2 bases at V and 0 bases at J, with 7 bases between the two ends. This CDR3 region has 14 residues. CDR3 bases: TGTGCCAGCAGCTTAACAGGCCCTAACTATGGCTACACCTTC. This codes for CASSLTGPNYGYTF.

The chain carries TRBV4-3 and TRBJ1-2, with 8 positions matching TRBD1. The CDR3 is made up of 17 amino acids. From germline, CDR1 is LGHNA and CDR2 YSLEER. J gave up 8 bases and V 0 bases, and 14 bases lay outside the gene matches. The DNA of the CDR3 is TGCGCCAGCAGCCAAGATCTTCTCGGCAGGGGGCTGGTCGGCTACACCTTC. Its protein is CASSQDLLGRGLVGYTF.

The chain has TRBV4-3 and TRBJ2-2, with 9 nucleotides matching TRBD1. CDR3 length equals 16 residues. The J segment lost 5 bases and the V segment lost 0 bases, leaving 4 bases of the junction unmatched. Germline lookup yields CDR1 LGHNA and CDR2 YSLEER. The CDR3 nucleotides read TGCGCCAGCAGCCAAGAGCCACAGGGGGCGACCGGGGAGCTGTTTTTT. It specifies CASSQEPQGATGELFF.

Only one count was recorded for this clone. The V gene is TRBV12-3 or TRBV12-4, the J gene TRBJ1-4; D is unresolved. This CDR3 has 12 amino acids. Trimming removed 7 bases from V and 7 bases from J, with 10 bases in between. CDR3 sequence (DNA): TGTGCCAGCACCGGTCCAGGTGAAAAACTGTTTTTT. Its protein product is CASTGPGEKLFF.

V and J are TRBV18 and TRBJ2-1; D is perhaps TRBD2 (6 bases). This CDR3 is 15 amino acids long. V lost 5 bases and J 4 bases, leaving 15 bases between the germline ends. Germline V lookup: CDR1 KGHSH, CDR2 LQKENI. CDR3 nucleotides: TGTGCCAGCTCATCCATGGAGGGCGGGTACAATGAGCAGTTCTTC. It specifies CASSSMEGGYNEQFF.

The rearrangement links TRBV19 to TRBJ1-2, with D perhaps matching TRBD1 (5 bases). The germline CDR1 and CDR2 sequences are LNHDA and SQIVND (reference sequence). The CDR3 totals 14 residues. V shed 3 bases and J shed 6 bases, with 14 bases lying between them. Written as DNA, the CDR3 is TGTGCCAGTAGTATTCTTTCCAGGGCGAATGGCTACACCTTC. Amino acids: CASSILSRANGYTF. Based on the CDR3 plus reference TRBV19 and TRBJ1-2, the full variable domain is DGGITQSPKYLFRKEGQNVTLSCEQNLNHDAMYWYRQDPGQGLRLIYYSQIVNDFQKGDIAEGYSVSREKKESFPLTVTSAQKNPTAFYLCASSILSRANGYTFGSGTRLTVV.

This chain connects TRBV5-8 to TRBJ1-5; D is possibly TRBD1 (6 bases). The CDR3 consists of 14 residues. The V gene lost 4 bases and the J gene lost 3 bases, with 11 bases spanning the gap. Per germline, CDR1 SGHTS and CDR2 YDEGEE. DNA for the CDR3: TGTGCCAGCAGCCCTGGACAGCTCAATCAGCCCCAGCATTTT. It codes for CASSPGQLNQPQHF.

J is TRBJ1-2 and V is TRBV5-3; D perhaps matches TRBD1 (6 bases). TRBV5-3 is designated an ORF whose function remains uncertain. Trimming left V 0 bases short and J 7 bases short, with 13 bases between. The CDR3 is 14 residues long. DNA for the CDR3: TGTGCCAGAAGCTTGGGACAGGCCTTGGCTGGCTACACCTTC. Its translation is CARSLGQALAGYTF.

The chain carries TRBV2 and TRBJ2-4, with D unclear. CDR3 size: 17 residues. In germline, CDR1 is SNHLY, CDR2 FYNNEI. Trimming stripped 5 bases from V and 4 bases from J, with 21 bases between. The CDR3 sequence: CASSPLSPQALKNIQYF. In nucleotides, the CDR3 is TGTGCCAGCAGTCCCCTGAGTCCTCAGGCGTTAAAAAACATTCAGTACTTC.

The genes are TRBV27 and TRBJ1-6, with 9 bases identical to TRBD1. Germline trimming cut 5 bases from V and 8 bases from J; bases unmatched to any gene: 4. Germline assignment: CDR1 MNHEY and CDR2 SMNVEV (reference sequence). There are 14 residues in the CDR3. CDR3 amino acids: CASSAGTGYSPLHF. CDR3 DNA sequence: TGTGCCAGCAGTGCCGGGACAGGGTATTCACCCCTCCACTTT.

This chain connects TRBV2 to TRBJ1-2; D is unclear. Germline lookup yields CDR1 SNHLY and CDR2 FYNNEI. Between the trimmed V and J ends, which lost 4 bases and 0 bases, there was a span of 6 bases. This CDR3 has 13 residues. In DNA form, the CDR3 reads TGTGCCAGCAGTGGGGGAGCTAACTATGGCTACACCTTC. Translated: CASSGGANYGYTF.

V and J are TRBV19 and TRBJ2-1, with 8 bases lining up with TRBD1. Trimming took 3 bases from V and 2 from J; bases not matched to a gene: 3. The germline V gene has CDR1 LNHDA and CDR2 SQIVND (reference sequence). This CDR3 contains 15 residues. The CDR3 DNA is TGTGCCAGTAGTATTCAGGGGGCAGCCTACAATGAGCAGTTCTTC. It codes for CASSIQGAAYNEQFF.

This rearrangement joins TRBV2 to TRBJ2-7; 7 bases map to TRBD1. V trimming: 5 bases; J trimming: 6 bases; junction bases outside the gene matches: 7. The CDR3 totals 13 residues. Germline assignment: CDR1 SNHLY and CDR2 FYNNEI. CDR3 in DNA: TGTGCCAGCAGTAGGGGGCCGGCCATCGAGCAGTACTTC. It encodes CASSRGPAIEQYF.

This sequence joins TRBV12-3 or TRBV12-4 and TRBJ1-1, with a possible D match to TRBD1 (5 bases). The CDR3 contains 12 residues. V was cut by 4 bases and J by 3 bases, with 6 bases left in between. Here the CDR3 reads CASSWDYTEAFF. The CDR3 bases are TGTGCCAGCAGTTGGGACTACACTGAAGCTTTCTTT.

The chain is built from TRBV11-3 and TRBJ2-5; a possible D gene is TRBD2 (5 bases). Germline V gene lookup returns CDR1 SGHNT and CDR2 YENEEA. Trimming took 1 base from V and 7 from J, leaving 10 bases between them. The CDR3 contains 13 residues. CDR3: CASSLVDGGTQYF. The CDR3 DNA reads TGTGCCAGCAGCTTAGTAGATGGAGGGACCCAGTACTTC.

This chain connects TRBV9 to TRBJ1-5; D remains unclear. The CDR3 is made up of 16 amino acids. Trimming cost V 0 bases and J 5 bases, with 15 bases left between them. From germline, CDR1 is SGDLS and CDR2 YYNGEE. The CDR3 is CASSVVNRRNHQPQHF. Written as DNA, the CDR3 is TGTGCCAGCAGCGTAGTAAACAGACGAAATCATCAGCCCCAGCATTTT.

This clone was counted between two and nine times. This sequence joins TRBV19 and TRBJ1-1; D is uncertain. V dropped 0 bases and J dropped 13 bases, with 27 bases sitting between them. This CDR3 comprises 17 residues. Per germline, CDR1 LNHDA and CDR2 SQIVND (reference sequence). The CDR3 protein is CASSIDVAGIRPKPVFF. The DNA of the CDR3 is TGTGCCAGTAGTATAGATGTCGCCGGGATACGCCCCAAGCCCGTTTTCTTT. The full variable domain, its missing parts supplied by reference TRBV19 and TRBJ1-1, is DGGITQSPKYLFRKEGQNVTLSCEQNLNHDAMYWYRQDPGQGLRLIYYSQIVNDFQKGDIAEGYSVSREKKESFPLTVTSAQKNPTAFYLCASSIDVAGIRPKPVFFGQGTRLTVV.

The rearrangement joins TRBV30 to TRBJ1-1; tentatively, D is TRBD1 (6 bases). CDR1 is GTSNPN and CDR2 is SVGIG in the germline V gene (reference sequence). This CDR3 is built from 14 residues. Trimming removed 4 bases at V and 4 bases at J, with 16 bases between. The DNA of the CDR3 is TGTGCCTGGACAGGGCAGGGGTCAGGCACTGAAGCTTTCTTT. It translates to CAWTGQGSGTEAFF.

This clone was detected only a few times. The chain links TRBV19 to TRBJ2-3, with D perhaps TRBD2 (7 bases). The CDR3 has 19 residues. Deletions cut 2 bases from V and 0 bases from J, with 21 bases between. Germline CDR1 LNHDA, CDR2 SQIVND (reference sequence). The CDR3 loop is CASSISSWGGGASTDTQYF. CDR3 DNA sequence: TGTGCCAGTAGTATATCTTCCTGGGGAGGGGGTGCTAGCACAGATACGCAGTATTTT.

This clone was detected once. A read error may produce the germline difference seen at one junction end. The V gene is TRBV20-1, the J gene TRBJ2-5, with D unresolved. This CDR3 contains 10 residues. Germline V gene sequence: CDR1 DFQATT, CDR2 SNEGSKA (reference sequence). The CDR3 loop reads CSARRESQYF. As DNA, the CDR3 is TGCAGTGCCAGAAGAGAGTCCCAGTACTTC.

There are a few counts of this clone. The gene calls are TRBV12-3 or TRBV12-4 and TRBJ2-7, with D maybe TRBD1 (6 bases). This CDR3 comprises 12 residues. The V end was cut by 5 bases, the J end by 4 bases, with 9 bases between. For the CDR3, the DNA is TGTGCCAGCAGTCCGGGACAATACGAGCAGTACTTC. Protein sequence: CASSPGQYEQYF.

The chain links TRBV10-2 to TRBJ1-5; possible D gene TRBD1, 6 bases. There are 13 residues in the CDR3. Per germline, CDR1 WSHSY and CDR2 SAAADI. V was cut by 5 bases and J by 9 bases, with 14 bases left in between. The CDR3 spells CASSTGPNGPQHF. CDR3 in DNA: TGCGCCAGCAGTACAGGGCCCAACGGGCCCCAGCATTTT.

The V and J genes are TRBV5-1 and TRBJ2-7; possibly TRBD2 for D (6 bases). Germline V CDR1 and CDR2: SGHRS, YFSETQ. The CDR3 has 19 residues. Trimming left V 1 base short and J 6 bases short, with 29 bases between. For the CDR3, the DNA is TGCGCCAGCAGCTTGTATCCGCCCGTCTTGCGGGAAGGTGGGGGCGAGCAGTACTTC. Encoded protein: CASSLYPPVLREGGGEQYF.

The rearrangement links TRBV30 to TRBJ1-5; 10 positions match TRBD1. The V gene end was trimmed by 3 bases and the J gene end by 1 base; junction bases not matched to a gene: 6. CDR1 and CDR2 (germline): GTSNPN, SVGIG (reference sequence). The CDR3 totals 16 residues. CDR3 nucleotides: TGTGCCTGGAGAGCTGGGGACAGGGGCAGCAATCAGCCCCAGCATTTT. This gives the protein CAWRAGDRGSNQPQHF.

J is TRBJ2-5 and V is TRBV15, with D perhaps matching TRBD2 (5 bases). Trimming shortened V by 5 bases and J by 9 bases, and 16 bases separated the two germline ends. CDR3 size: 13 residues. Germline CDR1 is LNHNV and CDR2 is YYDKDF (reference sequence). CDR3 nucleotides: TGTGCCACCAGCCGCGAGCTTCGGGGAGCCCAGTACTTC. Translation gives CATSRELRGAQYF. Looking up the rest from reference TRBV15 and TRBJ2-5 gives the full variable domain: DAMVIQNPRYQVTQFGKPVTLSCSQTLNHNVMYWYQQKSSQAPKLLFHYYDKDFNNEADTPDNFQSRRPNTSFCFLDIRSPGLGDTAMYLCATSRELRGAQYFGPGTRLLVL.